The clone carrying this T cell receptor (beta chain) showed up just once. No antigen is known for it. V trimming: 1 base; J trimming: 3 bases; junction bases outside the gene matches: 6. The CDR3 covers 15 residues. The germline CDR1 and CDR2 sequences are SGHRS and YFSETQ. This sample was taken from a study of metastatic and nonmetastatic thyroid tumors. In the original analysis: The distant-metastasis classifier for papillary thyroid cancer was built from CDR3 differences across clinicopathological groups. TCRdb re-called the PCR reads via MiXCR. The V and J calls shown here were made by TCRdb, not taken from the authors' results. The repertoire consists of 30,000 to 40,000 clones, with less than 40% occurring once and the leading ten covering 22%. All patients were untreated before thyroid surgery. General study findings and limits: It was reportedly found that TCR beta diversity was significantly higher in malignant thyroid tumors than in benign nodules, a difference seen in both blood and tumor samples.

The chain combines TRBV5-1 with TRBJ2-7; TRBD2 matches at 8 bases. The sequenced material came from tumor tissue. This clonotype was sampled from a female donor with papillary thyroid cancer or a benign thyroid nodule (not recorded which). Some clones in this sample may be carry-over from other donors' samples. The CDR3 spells CASSLWAGGLYEQYF. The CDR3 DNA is TGCGCCAGCAGCTTGTGGGCGGGGGGCCTCTACGAGCAGTACTTC.